Each of the 13 T cell receptor beta chains below was sequenced from the same sample in a study of OX40 agonist ivuxolimab in advanced cancers. Here immunoSEQ multiplex PCR was the method, and the copy in TCRdb shows in-frame clones only, minus some. The sample contains 99,000 or so clones, about 92% of which appear only once. The sample in question was CD4+ or CD8+ T cells sorted from blood, obtained in a trial of the OX40 agonist ivuxolimab. The receptors here all came from an adult with an advanced solid tumor such as melanoma, head and neck, liver or kidney cancer.

The gene calls are TRBV29-1 and TRBJ1-2; possibly TRBD1 for D (5 bases). The V and J ends lost 1 base and 7 bases respectively, with 10 bases between them. The CDR3 has 12 residues. The germline CDR1 and CDR2 sequences are SQVTM and ANQGSEA. CDR3: CSVEAQGGGYTF. The CDR3 nucleotides read TGCAGCGTTGAAGCGCAGGGCGGTGGCTACACCTTC.

This clone was detected only once. The V call is TRBV2, the J call TRBJ2-1; perhaps D is TRBD1 or TRBD2 (5 bases each). Germline CDR1 is SNHLY and CDR2 is FYNNEI. V was cut by 4 bases and J by 4 bases, with 14 bases left in between. This CDR3 is built from 15 residues. CDR3: CASSVPGSLYNEQFF. In nucleotides, the CDR3 is TGTGCCAGCAGTGTCCCAGGGAGTCTTTACAATGAGCAGTTCTTC.

The chain combines TRBV11-2 with TRBJ2-1, with D hard to call. This CDR3 is 13 amino acids long. Germline CDR1 and CDR2: SGHAT and FQNNGV. V was cut by 10 bases and J by 4 bases, with 14 bases left in between. CDR3 sequence (DNA): TGTGCCACCTCCCGGGCAACATACAATGAGCAGTTCTTC. This encodes CATSRATYNEQFF.

The V gene is TRBV2, the J gene TRBJ1-3, with D hard to call. The CDR3 totals 13 residues. V dropped 4 bases and J dropped 3 bases, with 7 bases sitting between them. The V gene's germline CDR1 is SNHLY and CDR2 FYNNEI. Here the CDR3 reads CASSASFGNTIYF. The CDR3 DNA is TGTGCCAGCAGTGCCAGCTTTGGAAACACCATATATTTT.

In regard to this clone: The DNA is omitted, as the CDR3 cannot be located on it reliably, and the CDR3 follows TCRdb's listing. This chain connects TRBV9 to TRBJ2-1; the table's D call, TRBD2, was not checked against the DNA. Germline V lookup: CDR1 SGDLS, CDR2 YYNGEE. The CDR3 contains 13 residues when both ends are counted. CDR3 in amino acids: CASSVASGITLFF.

The chain links TRBV6-5 to TRBJ1-2; 11 bases line up with TRBD1. The V gene's germline CDR1 is MNHEY and CDR2 SVGAGI. Unmatched junction bases numbered 3, after V lost 4 bases and J lost 8 bases. The CDR3 covers 13 residues. The CDR3 sequence is CASSWDRGIGYTF. The DNA of the CDR3 is TGTGCCAGCAGTTGGGACAGGGGGATCGGCTACACCTTC.

The chain joins TRBV7-3 to TRBJ1-5; D is uncertain. The germline CDR1 and CDR2 sequences are SGHTA and FQGTGA. The CDR3 is 15 amino acids. V shed 5 bases and J shed 4 bases, with 15 bases lying between them. In DNA, the CDR3 is TGTGCCAGCAGCCAGGACCGTGCTGGAAATCAGCCCCAGCATTTT. It specifies CASSQDRAGNQPQHF.

The V gene is TRBV28, the J gene TRBJ1-4; D remains ambiguous. This CDR3 has 15 amino acids. The germline V gene has CDR1 MDHEN and CDR2 SYDVKM. V gave up 4 bases and J gave up 6 bases, with 15 bases separating them. The CDR3 DNA follows: TGTGCCAGCAGTTCGCCGGTGGGCCCCGATGAAAAACTGTTTTTT. It is translated as CASSSPVGPDEKLFF.

The chain recombines TRBV7-9 with TRBJ1-1; TRBD1 is a possible D gene (5 bases). Germline assignment: CDR1 SEHNR and CDR2 FQNEAQ (reference sequence). With 11 bases removed from V and 7 bases from J, the gap between germline ends came to 17 bases. The CDR3 loop spans 12 amino acids. This chain's CDR3 is CASIKQGHEAFF. The CDR3 coding sequence is TGTGCCTCCATCAAACAAGGACATGAAGCTTTCTTT.

J is TRBJ1-5 and V is TRBV18; 8 bases fit TRBD1. Losses at the gene ends were 6 bases for V and 2 bases for J; bases not matched to a gene: 6. This CDR3 comprises 15 residues. The germline CDR1 and CDR2 sequences are KGHSH and LQKENI. In DNA form, the CDR3 reads TGTGCCAGCTCGTTCGGACAGGGTCGCAATCAGCCCCAGCATTTT. The encoded protein is CASSFGQGRNQPQHF.

The chain couples TRBV25-1 to TRBJ1-6; unclear D gene. Trimming pared 2 bases from V and 8 bases from J, leaving 10 bases between. Per the germline V gene, CDR1 is MGHDK and CDR2 is SYGVNS. This CDR3 contains 14 residues. The CDR3 reads CASSEHSEDSPLHF. For the CDR3, the DNA is TGTGCCAGCAGTGAACACAGCGAAGATTCACCCCTCCACTTT.

The chain links TRBV7-9 to TRBJ1-5; D remains ambiguous. The V gene lost 2 bases and the J gene lost 4 bases, with 6 bases spanning the gap. The CDR3 is 13 residues long. Germline V gene lookup returns CDR1 SEHNR and CDR2 FQNEAQ (reference sequence). CDR3 DNA: TGTGCCAGCAGCTTACCCGGAAATCAGCCCCAGCATTTT. This codes for CASSLPGNQPQHF.

This CDR3 reads CASSQDVGLLNEQFF. The CDR3, as DNA: TGTGCCAGCAGCCAAGACGTGGGGCTCCTCAATGAGCAGTTCTTC. The chain employs TRBV4-2 and TRBJ2-1; tentative D call: TRBD1 (5 bases). CDR1 LGHNA and CDR2 YNFKEQ come from the germline V gene. The V and J ends lost 0 bases and 6 bases respectively, with 12 bases between them. This CDR3 has 15 amino acids.